This paragraph reports one T cell receptor beta chain. As yet, its antigen is unknown. Samples came from healthy bone marrow donors. This sample is drawn from a study of cytomegalovirus exposure and HLA in healthy donors. Study findings and constraints: In a later analysis, across HLA loci, associated TCR counts were highest for DRB1, lowest for HLA-C. In a later analysis, V- and J-gene trimming of beta chains associated with a DCLRE1C missense variant, replicated independently.

The germline CDR1 and CDR2 sequences are SEHNR and FQNEAQ (reference sequence). The CDR3 extends over 14 amino acids. Trimming cost V 5 bases and J 4 bases; bases outside gene matches: 5. With 60 Vbeta and 13 Jbeta primers, the PCR was carried out. Produced via immunoSEQ multiplex PCR; TCRdb's table is partial and in-frame only. This table has hundreds of thousands of clones, approximately 84% appearing once. Sample: PBMCs. This TCR was sampled from a woman aged 35 to 49 in good health and CMV-seronegative. The V gene is TRBV7-9, the J gene TRBJ1-1; 9 nucleotides line up with TRBD1. The CDR3 nucleotides read TGTGCCAGCAGCCGGGGACAGGGCAGCACTGAAGCTTTCTTT. Encoded protein: CASSRGQGSTEAFF. Full variable domain (outside the CDR3, taken from reference TRBV7-9 and TRBJ1-1): DTGVSQNPRHKITKRGQNVTFRCDPISEHNRLYWYRQTLGQGPEFLTYFQNEAQLEKSRLLSDRFSAERPKGSFSTLEIQRTEQGDSAMYLCASSRGQGSTEAFFGQGTRLTVV.